These 23 T cell receptor beta chains originate from one sample sequenced in a study of regulatory T cells in long-lasting Graves disease. Time point reported: newly diagnosed GD, antithyroid drugs for less than 3 months. The TCR library was prepared using RNA isolated from PBMCs. Assembly of TCR beta libraries relied on iRepertoire HTBI primers together with Arm-PCR of CDR3 regions. TCRdb called the multiplex PCR reads again in MiXCR, with one record for every CDR3 protein. The table has fewer than 650,000 distinct CDR3 sequences, about 15% seen once. The sample also formed part of further work on T cells in Graves' hyperthyroidism and ophthalmopathy.

Sequencing used peripheral blood mononuclear cells (PBMCs), obtained at new diagnosis, from a patient treated with antithyroid drugs. These receptors were obtained from a woman aged 25 to 45 with Graves disease.

This clonotype was counted at least ten times. The CDR3 protein is CAIMSGLSTDTQYF. The CDR3 DNA reads as TGTGCCATCATGAGCGGACTAAGCACAGATACGCAGTATTTT. The V call is TRBV10-3, the J call TRBJ2-3, with D perhaps matching TRBD2 (6 bases). Germline lookup yields CDR1 ENHRY and CDR2 SYGVKD. V dropped 7 bases and J dropped 0 bases, with 11 bases sitting between them. This CDR3 spans 14 amino acids.

This sequence joins TRBV6-2 or TRBV6-3 and TRBJ1-1; D unresolved. This CDR3 is 16 amino acids long. The V end lost 0 bases, the J end lost 0 bases, and 11 bases lay between the germline ends. Germline loops: CDR1 MNHEY, CDR2 SVGEGT. The DNA of the CDR3 is TGTGCCAGCAGTTACTCGGGTATAGGCCTGAACACTGAAGCTTTCTTT. Amino acids: CASSYSGIGLNTEAFF.

This clonotype was counted many times. The V and J genes are TRBV6-9 and TRBJ1-1; weak D call: TRBD1 (5 bases). V lost 2 bases and J lost 2, with 9 bases in between. Germline assignment: CDR1 MNHGY and CDR2 SVAAGI. The CDR3 is made up of 14 amino acids. The CDR3 coding sequence is TGTGCCAGCAGTTATCGGGGACCAAACACTGAAGCTTTCTTT. This translates into CASSYRGPNTEAFF.

In this sample, this clonotype turned up a few times. Being one base from a much bigger clone, this may be a read error. CDR3 sequence: CASTENGHLKETQYF. The CDR3 DNA sequence: TGTGCCAGCACCGAAAACGGACACCTAAAAGAGACCCAGTACTTC. This chain links TRBV28 with TRBJ2-5; a possible D gene is TRBD1 (5 bases). Between the trimmed V and J ends, which lost 7 bases and 3 bases, there was a span of 18 bases. Per germline, CDR1 MDHEN and CDR2 SYDVKM. The CDR3 has 15 residues.

This clonotype was counted once. The rearrangement uses TRBV18 and TRBJ1-5; TRBD1 might be the D (6 bases). The V gene's germline CDR1 is KGHSH and CDR2 LQKENI. V lost 5 bases and J 7 bases, leaving 15 bases between the germline ends. The CDR3 runs 14 residues. CDR3 sequence reads: CASSVTGWGQPQHF. The CDR3 nucleotides read TGTGCCAGCTCAGTTACAGGGTGGGGACAGCCCCAGCATTTT.

This clonotype was seen only a few times. V usage is TRBV20-1 and J usage is TRBJ2-1; 10 bases align to TRBD2. CDR1 is DFQATT and CDR2 is SNEGSKA in the germline V gene (reference sequence). Trimming cost V 5 bases and J 16 bases; bases outside gene matches: 8. There are 11 residues in the CDR3. CDR3 DNA: TGCAGTGCTCAGACCCTAGCGGGAGTATTCTTC. Translated: CSAQTLAGVFF.

This clonotype was detected many times. The chain couples TRBV19 to TRBJ1-5; 10 bases agree with TRBD1. CDR3 size: 15 residues. Germline V gives CDR1 LNHDA, CDR2 SQIVND (reference sequence). After removal of 4 bases from V and 3 bases from J, the junction contained 3 bases not matched to a gene. Written as DNA, the CDR3 is TGTGCCAGTAGTACCGACAGGGGGCCCAATCAGCCCCAGCATTTT. This sequence encodes CASSTDRGPNQPQHF.

This clonotype was detected a few times. The chain carries TRBV6-5 and TRBJ1-2; D uncertain. The CDR3 contains 15 residues. The V end lost 2 bases, the J end lost 1 base, and 11 bases lay between the germline ends. CDR1 is MNHEY, CDR2 SVGAGI, per germline. The CDR3 spells CASSYGVTLNYGYTF. The CDR3 region has the DNA TGTGCCAGCAGTTACGGAGTGACACTTAACTATGGCTACACCTTC.

This clonotype has more than one count but fewer than ten. J is TRBJ2-7 and V is TRBV11-3; maybe TRBD1 (6 bases). Germline assignment: CDR1 SGHNT and CDR2 YENEEA. V was pared by 3 bases and J by 3 bases, with 12 bases between. The CDR3 is 14 amino acids. The CDR3 here is CASSLDSLDYEQYF. The CDR3 DNA reads as TGTGCCAGCAGCTTGGACAGCTTAGACTACGAGCAGTACTTC.

The chain is built from TRBV3-1 and TRBJ2-1, with D perhaps TRBD2 (7 bases). Germline V lookup: CDR1 LGHDT, CDR2 YNNKEL (reference sequence). V dropped 1 base and J dropped 3 bases, with 22 bases sitting between them. The CDR3 extends over 19 amino acids. In DNA, the CDR3 is TGTGCCAGCAGCCAAGCTGGGGGGGCAGGGCGACGAGACTACAATGAGCAGTTCTTC. This sequence encodes CASSQAGGAGRRDYNEQFF.

There are a few counts of this clonotype. CDR3 loop: CASSYHRNRGSGNTIYF. CDR3 DNA: TGTGCCAGCAGTTACCATCGAAACCGGGGCTCTGGAAACACCATATATTTT. The rearrangement uses TRBV6-4 and TRBJ1-3; D is unclear. Deletions cut 5 bases from V and 0 bases from J, with 17 bases between. This CDR3 has 17 residues. The germline V gene has CDR1 MRHNA and CDR2 SNTAGT.

This clonotype was observed many times. The chain uses TRBV28 and TRBJ1-5; D perhaps matches TRBD1 (6 bases). The germline CDR1 and CDR2 sequences are MDHEN and SYDVKM. This CDR3 has 13 amino acids. V was cut by 7 bases and J by 7 bases, with 14 bases left in between. The CDR3 loop is CASTLGARQPQHF. Here the CDR3 DNA reads TGTGCCAGCACCCTGGGGGCAAGGCAGCCCCAGCATTTT.

At least ten counts were recorded for this clonotype. This chain connects TRBV5-1 to TRBJ1-2; D is uncertain. This CDR3 is built from 13 residues. Trimming took off 5 bases at V and 4 bases at J, with 12 bases between the two ends. CDR1 SGHRS and CDR2 YFSETQ come from the germline V gene. The CDR3 bases are TGCGCCAGCAGTCCCCTCCAGTCCTATGGCTACACCTTC. It encodes CASSPLQSYGYTF.

This clonotype was recorded many times. The chain combines TRBV5-5 with TRBJ2-1, with TRBD2 matching over 10 bases. The V segment lost 1 base and the J segment 6 bases; nucleotides outside the gene matches: 4. The germline V gene has CDR1 SGHKS and CDR2 YYEKEE (reference sequence). The CDR3 is made up of 15 amino acids. In DNA, the CDR3 is TGTGCCAGCAGCTTGTGGCCTAGCGGGAGCAATGAGCAGTTCTTC. This sequence encodes CASSLWPSGSNEQFF. The full variable domain, rest sourced from reference TRBV5-5 and TRBJ2-1, is DAGVTQSPTHLIKTRGQQVTLRCSPISGHKSVSWYQQVLGQGPQFIFQYYEKEERGRGNFPDRFSARQFPNYSSELNVNALLLGDSALYLCASSLWPSGSNEQFFGPGTRLTVL.

As to this clonotype: A clone one base away is much larger, so this may be a read error. The chain employs TRBV7-2 and TRBJ2-7; a weak D match, TRBD1 (5 bases). The DNA end is more similar to TRBJ2-3, so the J call may be wrong. The CDR3 is 16 amino acids. Germline V CDR1 and CDR2: SGHTA, FQGNSA. The CDR3 nucleotides are TGTGCCAGCAGCCCAGGGTGGGGTAGGAACGCAGATACGCAGTATTTT. Translating it yields CASSPGWGRNADTQYF.

The chain links TRBV18 to TRBJ1-2; D uncertain. Trimming removed 3 bases at V and 5 bases at J, with 19 bases between. CDR1 and CDR2 from the germline V gene are KGHSH and LQKENI. CDR3 length: 16 amino acids. CDR3 in DNA: TGTGCCAGCTCACCCACTGAGCCAGTTGGAGCGTATGGCTACACCTTC. Its translation: CASSPTEPVGAYGYTF.

Concerning this clonotype: The junction departs from germline at one end; a sequencing error may be responsible. DNA for the CDR3: TGTGCCAGCACACCAGCAGGGAGGCTCGAGGAGACCCAGTACTTC. This sequence encodes CASTPAGRLEETQYF. The chain combines TRBV18 with TRBJ2-3, with D maybe TRBD2 (6 bases). With the DNA end fitting TRBJ2-5 better, the J assignment may be wrong. The germline gives CDR1 KGHSH, CDR2 LQKENI. This CDR3 region has 15 residues.

This clonotype was detected only a few times. The rearrangement links TRBV20-1 to TRBJ2-7, with TRBD2 identical over 7 bases. Germline V CDR1 and CDR2: DFQATT, SNEGSKA (reference sequence). V dropped 6 bases and J dropped 0; count of bases not matched to a gene: 5. The CDR3 runs to 13 residues. Here the CDR3 reads CSADRDYSYEQYF. CDR3 nucleotide sequence: TGCAGTGCAGACCGGGACTACTCCTACGAGCAGTACTTC.

This clonotype was recorded at least ten times. The genes are TRBV28 and TRBJ1-2, with no clear D. CDR3 length: 13 amino acids. V lost 6 bases and J 8 bases, leaving 16 bases between the germline ends. Germline CDR1 reads MDHEN; CDR2 reads SYDVKM. The CDR3: CASSYKRGGGYTF. In DNA, the CDR3 is TGTGCCAGCAGCTACAAACGGGGAGGAGGCTACACCTTC.

The DNA of the CDR3 is TGCGCCAGCAGCTGGGCAGGGATCACTGAAGCTTTCTTT. Its translation is CASSWAGITEAFF. The chain is built from TRBV5-1 and TRBJ1-1; TRBD1 might be the D (5 bases). Germline V gene data show CDR1 as SGHRS and CDR2 as YFSETQ. The CDR3 extends over 13 amino acids. V was trimmed by 3 bases and J by 4 bases, leaving 10 bases between them. The variable domain in full, completed from reference TRBV5-1 and TRBJ1-1, reads KAGVTQTPRYLIKTRGQQVTLSCSPISGHRSVSWYQQTPGQGLQFLFEYFSETQRNKGNFPGRFSGRQFSNSRSEMNVSTLELGDSALYLCASSWAGITEAFFGQGTRLTVV.

Only a few counts were recorded for this clonotype. This rearrangement joins TRBV5-1 to TRBJ1-4; unclear D gene. The germline CDR1 and CDR2 sequences are SGHRS and YFSETQ. Trimming stripped 4 bases from V and 8 bases from J, with 12 bases between. The CDR3 is made up of 13 amino acids. The CDR3: CASSGSSGEKLFF. The CDR3 nucleotides read TGCGCCAGCAGCGGGTCTTCGGGAGAAAAACTGTTTTTT.

This chain connects TRBV19 to TRBJ2-7; D perhaps matches TRBD1 (6 bases). This CDR3 has 14 amino acids. Germline loops: CDR1 LNHDA, CDR2 SQIVND (reference sequence). V lost 5 bases to trimming and J lost 2 bases, with 13 bases between them. CDR3 nucleotide sequence: TGTGCCAGTAGTTCCTGGGACACGGCCTACGAGCAGTACTTC. Protein: CASSSWDTAYEQYF.

The chain combines TRBV18 with TRBJ2-7, with D perhaps matching TRBD2 (5 bases). Looked up from germline, CDR1 is KGHSH and CDR2 is LQKENI. The CDR3 loop spans 14 amino acids. V was pared by 3 bases and J by 0 bases, with 9 bases between. The CDR3 sequence is CASSPGVNSYEQYF. The CDR3 DNA is TGTGCCAGCTCACCCGGGGTGAACTCCTACGAGCAGTACTTC.